This T cell receptor (beta chain) originates from a study of cytomegalovirus exposure and HLA in healthy donors. Concerning this clone: Its antigen is still unknown.

Overall study findings and caveats: In a later analysis, at a false discovery rate of 0.05, 15,000 to 20,000 TCR beta sequences matched HLA alleles.

CDR1 SGHRS and CDR2 YFSETQ come from the germline V gene. CDR3 size: 15 residues. V gave up 0 bases and J gave up 4 bases, with 13 bases separating them. Primers: 60 Vbeta forward and 13 Jbeta reverse. Per the authors' pipeline: Counted up in a later analysis, unique TCR beta chains came to about 80 million, with around 11 million shared. The method was immunoSEQ multiplex PCR; TCRdb's version includes in-frame clones alone and lacks a portion of them. That table supplies the V and J calls and clone size; D and trimming were determined from the DNA. The table has more than 85,000 clones, less than 70% seen once.

Input material: PBMCs. The TCR was taken from a female donor in good health and CMV-seronegative. The chain combines TRBV5-1 with TRBJ1-2, with D unclear. As DNA, the CDR3 is TGCGCCAGCAGCTTGGGACTCTCTCCCTTCTATGGCTACACCTTC. Translation: CASSLGLSPFYGYTF.